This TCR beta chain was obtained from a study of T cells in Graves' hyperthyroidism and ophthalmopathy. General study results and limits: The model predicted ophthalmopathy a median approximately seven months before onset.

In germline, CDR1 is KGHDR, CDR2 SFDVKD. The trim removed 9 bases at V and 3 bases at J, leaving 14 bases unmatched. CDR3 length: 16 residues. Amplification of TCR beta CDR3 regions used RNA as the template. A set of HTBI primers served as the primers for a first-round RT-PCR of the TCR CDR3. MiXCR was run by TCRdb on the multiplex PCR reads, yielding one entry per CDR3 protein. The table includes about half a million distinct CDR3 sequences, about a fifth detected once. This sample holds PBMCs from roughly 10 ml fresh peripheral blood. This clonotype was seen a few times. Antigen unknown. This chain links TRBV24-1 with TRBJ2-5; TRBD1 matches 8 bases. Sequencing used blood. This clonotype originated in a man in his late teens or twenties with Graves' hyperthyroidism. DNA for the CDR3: TGTGCCACCTCTGGACAGGGTGGTAGTATTGAAGAGACCCAGTACTTC. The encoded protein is CATSGQGGSIEETQYF.